The source of this TCR beta chain is a study of blood T cell repertoires in COVID-19 (dated by TCRdb to the early 2020s). Background on the whole study: Samples from collaborators originated in the United States, Italy and Spain and spanned both the acute and convalescent phases of COVID-19. The prospective study material was composed of cDNA or gDNA derived from T cells, B-cell-depleted T cells, or PBMCs. A de-identified subject ID, COVID-19 status, age in years and sex were almost always included in the sample metadata. The samples were drawn from two sources: the first 160 participants of the ongoing ImmuneRACE study, and 1,000 to 1,500 subjects contributed by 6 global collaborators. The repertoires were made available in a free public database intended to serve as a resource for research on the immune response to SARS-CoV-2. Where available, HLA class I and class II types were taken from metadata supplied by the sample provider and were not determined by assay-based typing. Deeply sampled blood TCRbeta repertoires from subjects exposed to, actively infected with, or recovered from COVID-19 were included in the dataset.

TCRbeta CDR3 regions were amplified from genomic DNA by means of the immunoSEQ Assay, a bias-controlled multiplex PCR. The authors' analysis ran thus. The number of nucleated cells in each sample was estimated from the amplification of reference gene primers within the assay. Sequence reads were collapsed and filtered to measure the absolute abundance of every unique TCRbeta CDR3 rearrangement. For each sample, productive Simpson clonality was calculated as the square root of Simpson's diversity index over productive rearrangements. The source is immuneACCESS, and TCRdb retained only in-frame sequences with V and J called. Part of the clones is not carried over; for the studies checked, unresolved V genes explain less than half of this, and the remainder is unexplained. V and J calls and clone size are those listed in that table; D and trimming were worked out from the DNA. In all, the sample holds roughly 190,000 clones, and nearly 90% of those were seen once. Of the sample, 5.5% to 7% is held by the ten largest clones.

The research as a whole found: The amount of clinical and demographic metadata varied by source and participant and was provided uncurated.

CDR1 and CDR2 are read off the germline V gene as KGHDR and SFDVKD. The CDR3 goes from the cysteine to the phenylalanine over 15 residues. Of the read, only the CDR3 DNA is kept; its 45 bases are in frame from base 1. Germline trimming amounts to 9 bases on V and 7 bases on J, with 10 as the count of junction bases outside the gene matches. Samples from volunteer blood donors who had recovered from COVID-19 were contributed by a second Seattle source. Collaborating institutions collected whole blood in K2EDTA tubes following their own protocols. For TCRbeta analysis, collaborators shipped samples as frozen whole blood, isolated PBMCs, or DNA extracted from either of those sample types. With respect to this clone: There is no known antigen for this receptor. No much larger clonotype is one base removed from it; base qualities were not supplied.

The sequence joins TRBV24-1 to TRBJ2-1; TRBD2 matches 11 bases in the middle. Sequencing was carried out using peripheral blood. The sequence derives from a middle-aged woman who had recovered from COVID-19. The DNA reads TGTGCCACCCAAACTAGCGGGAGTGTGCGGAATGAGCAGTTCTTC. Its coded protein is CATQTSGSVRNEQFF.